This T cell receptor beta chain was identified during a study of glioma-infiltrating T cells. The CDR3 is made up of 15 amino acids. V dropped 5 bases and J dropped 5; count of bases not matched to a gene: 5. CDR1 is SGHTA and CDR2 is FQGNSA in the germline V gene. Amplification of TCR alpha and beta CDR3 regions from RNA used iRepertoire nested multiplex PCR. TCRdb re-analysed the multiplex PCR reads in MiXCR, keeping a single row per CDR3 protein. The sample holds around 180,000 distinct CDR3 sequences, around 45% seen once. The receptor was derived from a human donor with low-grade glioma or glioblastoma, undergoing nonglioma brain surgery, or in good health (not recorded which). Sequenced material: glioma tissue, nonneoplastic brain tissue, or PBMCs (not recorded which). The chain links TRBV7-2 to TRBJ2-1, with TRBD2 matching 11 bases. This chain's CDR3 is CASSLTSGVNNEQFF. Here the CDR3 DNA reads TGTGCCAGCAGCCTGACTAGCGGGGTTAACAATGAGCAGTTCTTC.